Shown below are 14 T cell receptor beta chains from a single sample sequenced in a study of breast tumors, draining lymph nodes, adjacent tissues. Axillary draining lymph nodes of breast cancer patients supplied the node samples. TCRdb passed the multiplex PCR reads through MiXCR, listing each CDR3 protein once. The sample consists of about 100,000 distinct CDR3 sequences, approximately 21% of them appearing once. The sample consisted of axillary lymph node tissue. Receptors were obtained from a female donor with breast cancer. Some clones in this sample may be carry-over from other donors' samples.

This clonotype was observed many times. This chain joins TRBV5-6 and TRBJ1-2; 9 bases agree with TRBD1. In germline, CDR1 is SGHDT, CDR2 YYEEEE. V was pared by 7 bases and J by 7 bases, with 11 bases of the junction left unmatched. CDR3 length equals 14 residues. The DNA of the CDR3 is TGTGCCAGCGCATCATGGACAGGGGAGGGTGGCTACACCTTC. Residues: CASASWTGEGGYTF.

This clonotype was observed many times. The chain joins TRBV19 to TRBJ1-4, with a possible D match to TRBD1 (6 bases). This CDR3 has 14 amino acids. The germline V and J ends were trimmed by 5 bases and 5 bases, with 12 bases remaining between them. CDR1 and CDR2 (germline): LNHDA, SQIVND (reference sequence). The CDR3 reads CASSSSQGNEKLFF. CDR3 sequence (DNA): TGTGCCAGTAGTTCGAGCCAGGGGAATGAAAAACTGTTTTTT.

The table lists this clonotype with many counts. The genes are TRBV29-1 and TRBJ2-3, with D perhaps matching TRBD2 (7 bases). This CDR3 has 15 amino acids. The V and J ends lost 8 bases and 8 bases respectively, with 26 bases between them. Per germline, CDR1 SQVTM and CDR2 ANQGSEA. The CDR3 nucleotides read TGCAGCCCCACCCGGACCTTCGGGGGGCCGGCTACGCAGTATTTT. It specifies CSPTRTFGGPATQYF.

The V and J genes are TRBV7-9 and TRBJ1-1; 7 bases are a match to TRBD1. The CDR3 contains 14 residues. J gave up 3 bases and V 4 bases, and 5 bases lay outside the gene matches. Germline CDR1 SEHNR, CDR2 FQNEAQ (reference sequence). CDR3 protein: CASSYRGVDTEAFF. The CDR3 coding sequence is TGTGCCAGCAGCTACAGGGGCGTCGACACTGAAGCTTTCTTT.

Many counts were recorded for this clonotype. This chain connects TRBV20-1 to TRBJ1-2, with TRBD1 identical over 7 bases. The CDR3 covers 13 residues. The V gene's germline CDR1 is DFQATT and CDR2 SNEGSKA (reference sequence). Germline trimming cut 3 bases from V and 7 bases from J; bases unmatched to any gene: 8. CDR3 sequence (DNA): TGCAGTGCTAGTAGAACAGGGGCGGGTGGCTACACCTTC. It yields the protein CSASRTGAGGYTF.

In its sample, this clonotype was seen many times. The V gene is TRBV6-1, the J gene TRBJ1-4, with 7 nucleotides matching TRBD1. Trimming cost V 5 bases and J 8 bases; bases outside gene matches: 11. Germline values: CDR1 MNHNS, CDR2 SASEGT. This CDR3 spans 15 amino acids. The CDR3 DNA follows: TGTGCCAGCAGTCTATCTCAGGGGGTAGGGGAAAAACTGTTTTTT. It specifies CASSLSQGVGEKLFF.

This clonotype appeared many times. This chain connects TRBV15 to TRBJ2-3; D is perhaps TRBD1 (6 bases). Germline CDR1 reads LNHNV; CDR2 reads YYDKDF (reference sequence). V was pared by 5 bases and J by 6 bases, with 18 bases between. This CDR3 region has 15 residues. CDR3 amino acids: CATSPEGVPGDTQYF. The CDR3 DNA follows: TGTGCCACCAGCCCTGAGGGGGTCCCAGGGGATACGCAGTATTTT.

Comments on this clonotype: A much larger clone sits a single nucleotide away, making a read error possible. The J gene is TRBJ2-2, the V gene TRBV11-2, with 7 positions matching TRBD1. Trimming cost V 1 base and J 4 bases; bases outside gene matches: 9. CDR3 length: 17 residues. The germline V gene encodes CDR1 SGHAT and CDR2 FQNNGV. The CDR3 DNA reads TGTGCCAGCAGCTTAGGTCCGGGACAGACGAGCACCGGGGAGCTGTTTTTT. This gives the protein CASSLGPGQTSTGELFF. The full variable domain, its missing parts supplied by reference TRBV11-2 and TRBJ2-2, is EAGVAQSPRYKIIEKRQSVAFWCNPISGHATLYWYQQILGQGPKLLIQFQNNGVVDDSQLPKDRFSAERLKGVDSTLKIQPAKLEDSAVYLCASSLGPGQTSTGELFFGEGSRLTVL.

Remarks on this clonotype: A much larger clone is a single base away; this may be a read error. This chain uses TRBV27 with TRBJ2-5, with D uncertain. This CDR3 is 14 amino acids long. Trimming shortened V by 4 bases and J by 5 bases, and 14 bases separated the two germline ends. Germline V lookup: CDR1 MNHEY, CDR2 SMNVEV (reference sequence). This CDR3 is CASSSRSGSETQYF. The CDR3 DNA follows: TGTGCCAGCAGTTCTAGATCCGGCAGCGAGACCCAGTACTTC.

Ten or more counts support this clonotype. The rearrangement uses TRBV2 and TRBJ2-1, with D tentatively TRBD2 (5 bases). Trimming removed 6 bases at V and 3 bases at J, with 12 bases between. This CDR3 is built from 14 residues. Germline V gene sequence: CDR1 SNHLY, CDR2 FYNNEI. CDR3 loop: CASRSQEGYNEQFF. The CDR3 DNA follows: TGTGCCAGCAGGTCTCAAGAGGGCTACAATGAGCAGTTCTTC.

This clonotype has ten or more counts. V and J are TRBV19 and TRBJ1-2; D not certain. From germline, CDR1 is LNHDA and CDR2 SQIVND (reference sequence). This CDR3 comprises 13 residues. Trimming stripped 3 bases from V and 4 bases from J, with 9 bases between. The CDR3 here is CASSIPSGYGYTF. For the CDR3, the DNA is TGTGCCAGTAGTATCCCTAGCGGCTATGGCTACACCTTC.

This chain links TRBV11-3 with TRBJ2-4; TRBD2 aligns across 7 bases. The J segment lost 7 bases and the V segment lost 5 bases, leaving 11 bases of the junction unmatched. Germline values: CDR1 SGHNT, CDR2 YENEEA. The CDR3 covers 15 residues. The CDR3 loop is CASSQGEAGRNIQYF. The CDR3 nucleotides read TGTGCCAGCAGCCAAGGAGAAGCGGGGCGGAACATTCAGTACTTC. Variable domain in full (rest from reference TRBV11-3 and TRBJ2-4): EAGVVQSPRYKIIEKKQPVAFWCNPISGHNTLYWYLQNLGQGPELLIRYENEEAVDDSQLPKDRFSAERLKGVDSTLKIQPAELGDSAVYLCASSQGEAGRNIQYFGAGTRLSVL.

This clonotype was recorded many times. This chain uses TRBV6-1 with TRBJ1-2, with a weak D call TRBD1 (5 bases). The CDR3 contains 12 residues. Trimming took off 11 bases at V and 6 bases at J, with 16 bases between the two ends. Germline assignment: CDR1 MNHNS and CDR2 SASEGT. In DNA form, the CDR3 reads TGTGCCGGTTCGCGGGGCTGGGATGGCTACACCTTC. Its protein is CAGSRGWDGYTF.

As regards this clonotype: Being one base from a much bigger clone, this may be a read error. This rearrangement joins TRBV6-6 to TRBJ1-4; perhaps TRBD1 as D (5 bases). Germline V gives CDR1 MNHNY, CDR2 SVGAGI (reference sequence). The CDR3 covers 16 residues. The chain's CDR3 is CASSPGTRTTNEKLLF. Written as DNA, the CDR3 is TGTGCCAGCAGTCCCGGGACCCGAACAACTAATGAAAAACTGCTTTTT.